This T cell receptor (beta chain) was sequenced in a study of shared clonotypes between healthy human individuals. Study results and caveats: Tissue TCR repertoires likely differ from these blood-only repertoires.

Investigators spread the genomic DNA of each subset evenly over several immunoSEQ plates. Generated by immunoSEQ multiplex PCR, the TCRdb table keeps only in-frame clones and is missing some. The sample has about 600,000 clones; around 76% are singletons. Donors included only healthy HIV-negative adults lacking recent acute infections or vaccinations. Regarding this clone: What it recognizes is unknown.

CDR1 and CDR2 from the germline V gene are SEHNR and FQNEAQ (reference sequence). The length of the CDR3 is 17 residues. The V end lost 5 bases, the J end lost 0 bases, and 17 bases lay between the germline ends. The sequence was collected from a woman in her forties in good health. Some clones in this sample may be carry-over from other donors' samples. The chain couples TRBV7-9 to TRBJ2-1; D is undetermined. The sample was PBMCs. This chain's CDR3 is CASSQDLEASSYNEQFF. In nucleotides, the CDR3 is TGTGCCAGCAGCCAAGATCTCGAGGCGAGCTCCTACAATGAGCAGTTCTTC.